This entry describes one T cell receptor (beta chain). Its antigen remains unknown. The germline CDR1 and CDR2 sequences are LGHDT and YNNKEL (reference sequence). V shed 3 bases and J shed 6 bases, with 21 bases lying between them. The CDR3 length is 17 residues. The source of the sample is a study of T cell responses to AZD1222 COVID-19 vaccine. General observations from the study: Spike-specific TCR breadth rose after two AZD1222 doses, and depth rose as well. It was only after the peak T cell response that any repertoires were sampled.

TCRdb keeps only in-frame clones here, not all; method: immunoSEQ multiplex PCR. The repertoire includes 25,000 to 35,000 clones, roughly 90% of them detected once, and 1% to 1.5% sits in the top ten. The chain has TRBV3-1 (or the pseudogene TRBV3-2) and TRBJ1-5, with D unresolved. The specimen was peripheral blood, collected on day 0 of AZD1222 vaccination. The clonotype comes from an adult in good health. In nucleotides, the CDR3 is TGTGCCAGCAGCCACTCAGGAGGGAGAAGTAGCGGTCAGCCCCAGCATTTT. Residues: CASSHSGGRSSGQPQHF.